The clone carrying this TCR beta chain occurred a few times. Antigen unknown. This sample was included in a study of response to subunit inactivated influenza vaccine. Study results and limitations: With each seasonal influenza vaccination, the authors suggested, few new T cells are recruited.

The germline gives CDR1 SGHDT, CDR2 YYEEEE. There are 16 residues in the CDR3. With 4 bases clipped from V and 2 bases from J, the junction kept 9 bases outside the gene matches. MiXCR was run by TCRdb on the RT-PCR reads, yielding one entry per CDR3 protein. The sample lists 150,000 to 200,000 distinct CDR3 sequences; roughly 10% were seen once. The starting material was non-naive T cells sorted from PBMCs, obtained roughly 47 days after vaccination. This sequence was found in a man aged 45-60 years who received an inactivated influenza vaccine. V and J are TRBV5-6 and TRBJ2-3, with 8 nucleotides matching TRBD2. The CDR3 reads CASSGIAGTYTDTQYF. In DNA form, the CDR3 reads TGTGCCAGCAGCGGTATAGCGGGGACGTACACAGATACGCAGTATTTT.